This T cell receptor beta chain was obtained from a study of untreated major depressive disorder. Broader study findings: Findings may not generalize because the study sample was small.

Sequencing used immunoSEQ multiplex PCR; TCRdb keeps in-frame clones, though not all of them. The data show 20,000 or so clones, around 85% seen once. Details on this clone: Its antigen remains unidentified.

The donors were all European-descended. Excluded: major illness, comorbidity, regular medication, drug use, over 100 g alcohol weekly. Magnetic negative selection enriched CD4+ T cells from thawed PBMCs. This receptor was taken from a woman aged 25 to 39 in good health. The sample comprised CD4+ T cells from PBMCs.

The CDR3 sequence: CASSEELLSSYEQYF. In DNA, the CDR3 is TGTGCCAGCAGTGAAGAACTGTTAAGCTCCTACGAGCAGTACTTC. This chain links TRBV6-1 with TRBJ2-7; the D is unclear. The CDR3 runs 15 residues. Germline CDR1 MNHNS, CDR2 SASEGT. V was pared by 1 base and J by 0 bases, with 10 bases between.